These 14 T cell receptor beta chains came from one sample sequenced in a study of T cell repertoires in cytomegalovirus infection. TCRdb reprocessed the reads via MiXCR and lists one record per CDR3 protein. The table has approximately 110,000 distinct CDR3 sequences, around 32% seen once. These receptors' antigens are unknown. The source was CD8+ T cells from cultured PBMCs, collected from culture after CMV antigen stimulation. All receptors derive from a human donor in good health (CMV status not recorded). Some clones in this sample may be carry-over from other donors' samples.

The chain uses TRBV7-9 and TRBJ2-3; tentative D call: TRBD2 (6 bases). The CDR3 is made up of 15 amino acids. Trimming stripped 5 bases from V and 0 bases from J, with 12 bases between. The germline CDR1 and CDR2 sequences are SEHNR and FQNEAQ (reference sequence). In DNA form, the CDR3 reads TGTGCCAGCAGCACGGACTATACTAGCACAGATACGCAGTATTTT. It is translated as CASSTDYTSTDTQYF.

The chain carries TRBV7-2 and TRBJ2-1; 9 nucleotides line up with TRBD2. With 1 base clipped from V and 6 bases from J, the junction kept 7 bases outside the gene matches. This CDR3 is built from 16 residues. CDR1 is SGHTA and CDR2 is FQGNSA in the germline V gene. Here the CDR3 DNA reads TGTGCCAGCAGCTTAGGGCGGGGGGGCCTTTCCAATGAGCAGTTCTTC. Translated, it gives CASSLGRGGLSNEQFF.

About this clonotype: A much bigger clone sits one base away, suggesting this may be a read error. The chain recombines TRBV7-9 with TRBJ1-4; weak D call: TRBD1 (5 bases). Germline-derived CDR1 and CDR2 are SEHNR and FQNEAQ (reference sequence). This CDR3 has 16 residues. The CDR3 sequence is CASSPRQTSGLERLFF. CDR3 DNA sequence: TGTGCCAGCAGCCCGAGACAGACCTCCGGTCTTGAAAGACTGTTTTTT.

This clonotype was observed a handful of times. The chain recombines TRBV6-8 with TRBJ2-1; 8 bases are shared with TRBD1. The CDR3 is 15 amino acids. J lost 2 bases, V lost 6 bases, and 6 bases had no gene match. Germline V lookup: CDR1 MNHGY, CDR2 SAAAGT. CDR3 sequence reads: CASRVQGGPYNEQFF. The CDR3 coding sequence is TGTGCCAGCAGGGTACAGGGGGGCCCCTACAATGAGCAGTTCTTC.

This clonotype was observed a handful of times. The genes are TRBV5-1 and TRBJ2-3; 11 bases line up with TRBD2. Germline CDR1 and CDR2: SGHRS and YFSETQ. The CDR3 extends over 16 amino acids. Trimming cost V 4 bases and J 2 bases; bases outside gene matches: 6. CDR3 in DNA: TGCGCCAGCAGCCTCGGGACTAGCGGTTTCACAGATACGCAGTATTTT. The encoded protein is CASSLGTSGFTDTQYF.

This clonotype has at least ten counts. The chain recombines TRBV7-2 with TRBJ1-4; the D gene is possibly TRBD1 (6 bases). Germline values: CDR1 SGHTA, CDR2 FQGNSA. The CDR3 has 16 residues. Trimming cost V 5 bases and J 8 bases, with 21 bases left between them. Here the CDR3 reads CASSNTRGGVGEKLFF. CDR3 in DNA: TGTGCCAGCAGCAACACTAGGGGGGGCGTTGGCGAAAAACTGTTTTTT.

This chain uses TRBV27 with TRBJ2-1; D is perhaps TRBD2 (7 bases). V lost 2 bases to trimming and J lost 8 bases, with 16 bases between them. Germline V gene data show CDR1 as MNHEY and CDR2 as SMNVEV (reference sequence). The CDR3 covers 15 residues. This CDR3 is CASSLRGRGGDEQFF. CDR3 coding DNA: TGTGCCAGCAGTTTACGGGGCAGGGGAGGGGATGAGCAGTTCTTC.

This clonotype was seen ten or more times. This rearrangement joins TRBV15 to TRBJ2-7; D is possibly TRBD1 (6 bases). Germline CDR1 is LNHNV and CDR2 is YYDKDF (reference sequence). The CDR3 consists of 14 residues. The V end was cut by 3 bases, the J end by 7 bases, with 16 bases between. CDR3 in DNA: TGTGCCACCAGCAGGGACAGAGGCCTGGGGGAGCAGTACTTC. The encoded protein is CATSRDRGLGEQYF.

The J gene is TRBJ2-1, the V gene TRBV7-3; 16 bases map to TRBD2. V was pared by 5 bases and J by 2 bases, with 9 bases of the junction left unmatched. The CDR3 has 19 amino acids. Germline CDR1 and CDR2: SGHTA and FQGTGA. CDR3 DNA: TGTGCCAGCAGCCCGGGACTAGCGGGGGGGAAATCTCCCTACAATGAGCAGTTCTTC. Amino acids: CASSPGLAGGKSPYNEQFF.

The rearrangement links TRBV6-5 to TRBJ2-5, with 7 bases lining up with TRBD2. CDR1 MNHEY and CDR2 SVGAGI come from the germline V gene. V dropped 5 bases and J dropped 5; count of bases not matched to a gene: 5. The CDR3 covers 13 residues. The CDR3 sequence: CASSPREDETQYF. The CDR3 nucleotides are TGTGCCAGCAGTCCTCGGGAGGACGAGACCCAGTACTTC.

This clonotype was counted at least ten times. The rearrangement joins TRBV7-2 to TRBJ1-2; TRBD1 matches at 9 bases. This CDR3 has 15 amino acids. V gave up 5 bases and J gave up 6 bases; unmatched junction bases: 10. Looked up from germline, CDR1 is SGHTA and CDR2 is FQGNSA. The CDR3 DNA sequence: TGTGCCAGCAGCCGAAGACAGGGGGTAAAGGATGGCTACACCTTC. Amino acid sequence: CASSRRQGVKDGYTF.

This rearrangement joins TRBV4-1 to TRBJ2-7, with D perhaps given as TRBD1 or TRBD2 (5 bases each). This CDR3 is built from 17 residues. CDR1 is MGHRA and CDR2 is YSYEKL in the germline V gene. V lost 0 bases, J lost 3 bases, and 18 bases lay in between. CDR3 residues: CASSQEMRGIGLYEQYF. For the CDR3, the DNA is TGCGCCAGCAGCCAAGAGATGAGGGGTATTGGCCTCTACGAGCAGTACTTC.

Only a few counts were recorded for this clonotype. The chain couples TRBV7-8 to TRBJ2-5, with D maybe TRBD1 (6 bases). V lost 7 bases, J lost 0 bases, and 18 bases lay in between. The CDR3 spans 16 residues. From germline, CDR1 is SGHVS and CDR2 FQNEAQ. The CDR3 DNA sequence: TGTGCCAGCACTCAAATCGGAGGACAGTACCAAGAGACCCAGTACTTC. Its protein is CASTQIGGQYQETQYF.

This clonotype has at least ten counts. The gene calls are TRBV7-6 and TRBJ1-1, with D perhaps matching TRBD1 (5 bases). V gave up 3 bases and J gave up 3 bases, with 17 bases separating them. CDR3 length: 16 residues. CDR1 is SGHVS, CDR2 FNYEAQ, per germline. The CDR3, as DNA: TGTGCCAGCAGCTTTTCCGCAGACAGCTCGCACACTGAAGCTTTCTTT. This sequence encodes CASSFSADSSHTEAFF.